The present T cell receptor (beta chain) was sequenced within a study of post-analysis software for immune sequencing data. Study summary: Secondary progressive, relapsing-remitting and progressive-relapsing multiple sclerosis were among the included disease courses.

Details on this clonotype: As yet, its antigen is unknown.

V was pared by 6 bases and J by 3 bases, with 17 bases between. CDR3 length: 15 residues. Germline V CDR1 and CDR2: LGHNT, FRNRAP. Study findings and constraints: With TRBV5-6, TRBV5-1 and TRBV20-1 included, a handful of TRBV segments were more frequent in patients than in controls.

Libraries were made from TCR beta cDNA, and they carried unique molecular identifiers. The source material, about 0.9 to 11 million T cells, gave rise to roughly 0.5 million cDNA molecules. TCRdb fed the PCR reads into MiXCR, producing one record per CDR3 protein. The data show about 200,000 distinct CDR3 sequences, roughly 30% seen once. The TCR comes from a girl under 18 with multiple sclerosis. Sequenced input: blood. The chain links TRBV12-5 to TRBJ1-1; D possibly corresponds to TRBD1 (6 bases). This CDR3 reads CASGPSRGGYTEAFF. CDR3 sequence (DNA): TGTGCTAGTGGCCCTTCCCGAGGGGGTTACACTGAAGCTTTCTTT.